This passage covers 23 T cell receptor beta chains from one sample sequenced in a study of response to subunit inactivated influenza vaccine. In TCRdb, the RT-PCR reads were re-called with MiXCR into one record per CDR3 protein. Of approximately 500,000 distinct CDR3 sequences listed, under 15% were seen once; the top ten hold about an eighth. The source was PBMCs from blood, collected roughly 46 days after vaccination. These receptors originate from a man aged 50 or older who received an inactivated influenza vaccine.

The J gene is TRBJ2-3, the V gene TRBV7-8, with 8 positions matching TRBD1. Trimming removed 10 bases from V and 6 bases from J; junction bases left unmatched: 12. Germline CDR1 and CDR2: SGHVS and FQNEAQ. This CDR3 spans 14 amino acids. CDR3 in amino acids: CATRTGWDTDTQYF. The DNA of the CDR3 is TGTGCCACCAGGACAGGGTGGGATACTGATACGCAGTATTTT.

This chain connects TRBV7-2 to TRBJ1-6; D is uncertain. Trimming removed 5 bases from V and 8 bases from J, with 10 bases in between. There are 13 residues in the CDR3. Germline assignment: CDR1 SGHTA and CDR2 FQGNSA. CDR3 coding DNA: TGTGCCAGCAGCAATACCCTGGATTCACCCCTCCACTTT. It specifies CASSNTLDSPLHF.

V usage is TRBV4-1 and J usage is TRBJ1-4; no reliable D call. Germline values: CDR1 MGHRA, CDR2 YSYEKL. This CDR3 spans 16 amino acids. Trimming cost V 1 base and J 10 bases, with 19 bases left between them. The CDR3 region is CASSQGFSGSTGKLFF. DNA for the CDR3: TGCGCCAGCAGCCAAGGTTTCTCTGGTAGCACGGGAAAACTGTTTTTT.

This clonotype was seen only a few times. The CDR3 region is CASSWGVAGVNTEAFF. Here the CDR3 DNA reads TGTGCCAGCAGCTGGGGGGTCGCAGGGGTAAACACTGAAGCTTTCTTT. The chain has TRBV5-6 and TRBJ1-1; weak D call: TRBD1 (6 bases). Germline values: CDR1 SGHDT, CDR2 YYEEEE. The CDR3 sequence is 16 residues long. Trimming removed 3 bases at V and 2 bases at J, with 17 bases between.

The V gene is TRBV7-8, the J gene TRBJ2-2; TRBD1 might be the D (6 bases). V gave up 3 bases and J gave up 4 bases, with 12 bases separating them. Germline lookup yields CDR1 SGHVS and CDR2 FQNEAQ. The CDR3 sequence is 15 residues long. CDR3 nucleotide sequence: TGTGCCAGCAGCTTTACAGGGATCGGCACCGGGGAGCTGTTTTTT. It is translated as CASSFTGIGTGELFF.

The chain links TRBV29-1 to TRBJ2-7; 7 bases agree with TRBD2. The germline CDR1 and CDR2 sequences are SQVTM and ANQGSEA. The V segment lost 4 bases and the J segment 2 bases; nucleotides outside the gene matches: 5. This CDR3 is 13 amino acids long. The CDR3 bases are TGCAGCGTTGCCGCGGGAGAGGCCTACGAGCAGTACTTC. Translated, it gives CSVAAGEAYEQYF.

With respect to this clonotype: Its ends do not fully match the called genes, so a read error is possible. The chain couples TRBV7-8 to TRBJ2-2, with 13 nucleotides matching TRBD2. The CDR3 totals 19 residues. Germline CDR1 and CDR2: SGHVS and FQNEAQ. CDR3 in amino acids: CASSLARTSGSLSTGELFF. The DNA of the CDR3 is TGTGCCAGCAGCCTAGCCCGGACTAGCGGGAGTTTGAGCACCGGGGAGCTGTTTTTT.

This clonotype was observed a few times. The chain carries TRBV20-1 and TRBJ2-3; D is uncertain. The V gene lost 1 base and the J gene lost 4 bases, with 9 bases spanning the gap. The V gene's germline CDR1 is DFQATT and CDR2 SNEGSKA (reference sequence). CDR3 size: 13 residues. CDR3 nucleotides: TGCAGTGCTAGAGGGATTGGGGCAGATACGCAGTATTTT. This encodes CSARGIGADTQYF.

This clonotype occurred a few times. J is TRBJ2-3 and V is TRBV6-1, with unresolved D. Trimming removed 7 bases from V and 3 bases from J, with 11 bases in between. Per germline, CDR1 MNHNS and CDR2 SASEGT. CDR3 length equals 13 residues. This CDR3 reads CASKQILTDTQYF. Here the CDR3 DNA reads TGTGCCAGCAAGCAGATTCTGACAGATACGCAGTATTTT.

This clonotype was observed a handful of times. J is TRBJ2-7 and V is TRBV28, with D tentatively TRBD1 or TRBD2 (5 bases each). Germline loops: CDR1 MDHEN, CDR2 SYDVKM. V gave up 5 bases and J gave up 5 bases, with 13 bases separating them. This CDR3 contains 13 residues. As DNA, the CDR3 is TGTGCCAGCAGTAATCTTGGGACCCACGAGCAGTACTTC. Amino acid sequence: CASSNLGTHEQYF.

This clonotype has only a few counts. The chain links TRBV2 to TRBJ2-7, with D uncertain. Deletions cut 2 bases from V and 5 bases from J, with 22 bases between. The CDR3 runs 17 residues. Germline assignment: CDR1 SNHLY and CDR2 FYNNEI. CDR3 protein: CASSEFSISLGLDEQYF. In nucleotides, the CDR3 is TGTGCCAGCAGTGAATTTAGTATTAGCTTGGGATTGGACGAGCAGTACTTC.

The sample holds a few counts of this clonotype. V usage is TRBV5-6 and J usage is TRBJ1-3; a weak D match, TRBD1 (6 bases). The CDR3 spans 18 residues. Looked up from germline, CDR1 is SGHDT and CDR2 is YYEEEE. Trimming left V 2 bases short and J 5 bases short, with 23 bases between. CDR3: CASSLQANSDRIRNTIYF. The CDR3 DNA reads TGTGCCAGCAGCTTACAAGCGAATTCGGACAGAATTAGAAACACCATATATTTT.

This chain uses TRBV7-9 with TRBJ1-2; TRBD1 matches 8 bases. The CDR3 sequence is 13 residues long. J was trimmed by 6 bases and V by 5 bases; bases with no gene match: 5. Germline CDR1 is SEHNR and CDR2 is FQNEAQ (reference sequence). The CDR3 region has the DNA TGTGCCAGCAGCCCGACAGGGGTGCATGGCTACACCTTC. Residues: CASSPTGVHGYTF.

V is TRBV28 and J is TRBJ2-7, with D tentatively TRBD2 (7 bases). The CDR3 totals 14 residues. CDR1 MDHEN and CDR2 SYDVKM come from the germline V gene. V shed 5 bases and J shed 7 bases, with 18 bases lying between them. Here the CDR3 DNA reads TGTGCCAGCAGTGTCGGGACCGGGGGGCAAGAGCAGTACTTC. Protein product: CASSVGTGGQEQYF.

In its sample, this clonotype was seen many times. The CDR3 protein is CSARDGSRPQHF. The CDR3 DNA is TGCAGTGCTAGAGACGGAAGTCGGCCCCAGCATTTT. The chain combines TRBV20-1 with TRBJ1-5, with D unresolved. Germline V lookup: CDR1 DFQATT, CDR2 SNEGSKA (reference sequence). The V end lost 0 bases, the J end lost 9 bases, and 9 bases lay between the germline ends. The length of the CDR3 is 12 residues.

This clonotype was picked up a small number of times. The chain carries TRBV5-1 and TRBJ2-5, with 12 bases aligning to TRBD2. Germline V CDR1 and CDR2: SGHRS, YFSETQ. The CDR3 totals 17 residues. The trim removed 5 bases at V and 2 bases at J, leaving 10 bases unmatched. Here the CDR3 DNA reads TGCGCCAGCAGGGGAGGACTAGCGGGGACCCTACAAGAGACCCAGTACTTC. It is translated as CASRGGLAGTLQETQYF.

This clonotype was detected only a few times. The chain combines TRBV6-1 with TRBJ1-2; 10 bases fit TRBD1. The CDR3 totals 14 residues. CDR1 MNHNS and CDR2 SASEGT come from the germline V gene. The J segment lost 7 bases and the V segment lost 4 bases, leaving 6 bases of the junction unmatched. For the CDR3, the DNA is TGTGCCAGCAGTGCCGTCGGGACAGGGGTTGGCTACACCTTC. This gives the protein CASSAVGTGVGYTF.

This chain connects TRBV3-1 to TRBJ2-5; either TRBD1 or TRBD2 may supply D (6 bases each). This CDR3 region has 15 residues. Trimming removed 0 bases from V and 5 bases from J, with 13 bases in between. Germline-derived CDR1 and CDR2 are LGHDT and YNNKEL (reference sequence). This CDR3 reads CASSQEAGGKETQYF. CDR3 bases: TGTGCCAGCAGCCAAGAGGCCGGGGGCAAGGAGACCCAGTACTTC.

The rearrangement links TRBV7-2 to TRBJ2-7, with D unclear. The CDR3 sequence is 14 residues long. Trimming left V 5 bases short and J 0 bases short, with 11 bases between. The germline V gene encodes CDR1 SGHTA and CDR2 FQGNSA. For the CDR3, the DNA is TGTGCCAGCAGCCCCGGACGGGTCTCCTACGAGCAGTACTTC. Protein: CASSPGRVSYEQYF.

Only a few counts were recorded for this clonotype. The chain recombines TRBV12-3 or TRBV12-4 with TRBJ2-5; 8 bases agree with TRBD1. The ends lost 6 bases at V and 2 bases at J; junction bases unmatched: 5. The CDR3 is made up of 14 amino acids. CDR3 sequence (DNA): TGTGCCAGCAGCCGCAGGGGGCTTCAAGAGACCCAGTACTTC. Its protein product is CASSRRGLQETQYF.

This clonotype appeared many times. The chain links TRBV12-3 or TRBV12-4 to TRBJ2-7, with TRBD2 as a possible D gene (5 bases). V lost 5 bases to trimming and J lost 4 bases, with 6 bases between them. CDR3 length: 11 residues. The CDR3 sequence is CASSERYEQYF. The CDR3 nucleotides read TGTGCCAGCAGTGAGCGGTACGAGCAGTACTTC.

This clonotype was counted a few times. The rearrangement links TRBV24-1 to TRBJ1-1, with 7 bases aligning to TRBD1. V was clipped by 6 bases and J by 6 bases; unmatched bases: 3. The CDR3 runs 12 residues. Germline lookup yields CDR1 KGHDR and CDR2 SFDVKD. The CDR3 DNA is TGTGCCACCAGTCCAGGGGGATCTGAAGCTTTCTTT. This encodes CATSPGGSEAFF.

Of note for this clonotype: This may be a read error, as it is one base from a much larger clone. The chain combines TRBV20-1 with TRBJ2-1; D may be TRBD1 (5 bases). This CDR3 has 11 residues. Germline CDR1 is DFQATT and CDR2 is SNEGSKA (reference sequence). The DNA for the CDR3 is TGCAGTGCTCAGGGATACAATGAGAAGTTCTTC. Translated: CSAQGYNEKFF.